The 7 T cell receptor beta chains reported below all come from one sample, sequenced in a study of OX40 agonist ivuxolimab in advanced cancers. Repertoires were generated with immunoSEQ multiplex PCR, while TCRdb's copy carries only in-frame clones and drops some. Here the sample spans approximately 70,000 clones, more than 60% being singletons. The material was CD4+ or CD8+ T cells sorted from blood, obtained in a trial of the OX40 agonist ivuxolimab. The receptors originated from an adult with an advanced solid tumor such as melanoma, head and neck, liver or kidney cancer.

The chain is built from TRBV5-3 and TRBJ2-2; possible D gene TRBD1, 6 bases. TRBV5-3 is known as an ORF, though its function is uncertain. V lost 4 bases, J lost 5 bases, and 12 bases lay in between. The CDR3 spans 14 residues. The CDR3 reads CARSLGQLTGELFF. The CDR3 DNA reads TGTGCCAGAAGCCTAGGACAGTTAACCGGGGAGCTGTTTTTT.

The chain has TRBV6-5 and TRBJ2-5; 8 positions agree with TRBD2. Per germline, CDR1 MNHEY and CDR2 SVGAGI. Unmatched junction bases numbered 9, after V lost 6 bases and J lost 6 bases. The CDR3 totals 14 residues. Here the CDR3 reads CASRGSGGSKTQYF. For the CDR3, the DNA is TGTGCCAGCAGGGGCAGCGGGGGTTCGAAGACCCAGTACTTC.

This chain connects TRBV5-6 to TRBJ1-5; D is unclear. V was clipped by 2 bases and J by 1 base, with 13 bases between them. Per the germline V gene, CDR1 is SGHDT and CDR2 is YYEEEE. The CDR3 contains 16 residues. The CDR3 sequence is CASSLVSFRSNQPQHF. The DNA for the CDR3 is TGTGCCAGCAGCTTAGTGTCTTTTAGAAGCAATCAGCCCCAGCATTTT.

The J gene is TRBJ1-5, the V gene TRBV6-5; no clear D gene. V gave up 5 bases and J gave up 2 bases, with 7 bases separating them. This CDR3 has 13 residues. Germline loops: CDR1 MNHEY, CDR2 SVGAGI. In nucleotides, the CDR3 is TGTGCCAGCAGTCCACACGGCAATCAGCCCCAGCATTTT. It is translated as CASSPHGNQPQHF.

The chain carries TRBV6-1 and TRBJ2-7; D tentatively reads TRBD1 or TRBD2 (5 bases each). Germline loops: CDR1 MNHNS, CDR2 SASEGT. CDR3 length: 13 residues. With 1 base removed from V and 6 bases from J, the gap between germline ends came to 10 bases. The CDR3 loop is CASSEGDEREQYF. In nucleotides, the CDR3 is TGTGCCAGCAGTGAAGGGGACGAGCGCGAGCAGTACTTC.

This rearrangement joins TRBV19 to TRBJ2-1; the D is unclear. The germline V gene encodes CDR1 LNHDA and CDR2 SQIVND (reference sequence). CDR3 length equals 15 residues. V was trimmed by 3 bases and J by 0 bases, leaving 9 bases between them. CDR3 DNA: TGTGCCAGTAGTATCCGTTGGGCCTCCTACAATGAGCAGTTCTTC. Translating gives CASSIRWASYNEQFF.

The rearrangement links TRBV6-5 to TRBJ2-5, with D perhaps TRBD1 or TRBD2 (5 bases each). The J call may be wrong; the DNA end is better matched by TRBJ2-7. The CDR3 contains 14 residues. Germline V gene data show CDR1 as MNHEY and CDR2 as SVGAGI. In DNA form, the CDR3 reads TGTGCCAGCGGCGGAGGCCAGGGCGTCTACGAGCAGTACTTC. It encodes CASGGGQGVYEQYF.